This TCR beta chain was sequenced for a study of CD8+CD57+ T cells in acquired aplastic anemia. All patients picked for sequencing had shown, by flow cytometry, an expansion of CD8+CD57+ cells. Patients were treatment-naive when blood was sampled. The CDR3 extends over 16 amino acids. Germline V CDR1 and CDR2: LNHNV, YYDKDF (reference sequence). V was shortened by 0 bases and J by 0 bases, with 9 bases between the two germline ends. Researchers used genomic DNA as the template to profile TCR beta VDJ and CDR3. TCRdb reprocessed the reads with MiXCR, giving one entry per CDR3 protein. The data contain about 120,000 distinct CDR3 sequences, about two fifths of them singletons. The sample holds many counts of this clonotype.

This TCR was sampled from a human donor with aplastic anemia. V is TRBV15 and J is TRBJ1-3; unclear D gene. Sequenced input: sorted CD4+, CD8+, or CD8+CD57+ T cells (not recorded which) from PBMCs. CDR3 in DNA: TGTGCCACCAGCAGAGATCCGGCCAACTCTGGAAACACCATATATTTT. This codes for CATSRDPANSGNTIYF.